The 22 T cell receptor beta chains reported below all come from one sample, sequenced in a study of cytomegalovirus exposure and HLA in healthy donors. The PCR made use of 60 Vbeta and 13 Jbeta primers. Produced via immunoSEQ multiplex PCR; TCRdb's table is partial and in-frame only. The sample contains more than 90,000 clones, just under 80% of which appear only once. Input material: PBMCs. The source of these receptors is a middle-aged woman in good health and CMV-seropositive.

The J gene is TRBJ2-7, the V gene TRBV28; possibly TRBD1 for D (6 bases). The V end lost 5 bases, the J end lost 0 bases, and 14 bases lay between the germline ends. The CDR3 has 15 residues. Germline CDR1 and CDR2: MDHEN and SYDVKM. CDR3 amino acids: CASSPYSRGSYEQYF. The DNA of the CDR3 is TGTGCCAGCAGTCCCTACTCCAGGGGCTCCTACGAGCAGTACTTC.

V is TRBV10-3 and J is TRBJ2-7; TRBD2 agrees at 9 bases. The CDR3 is made up of 15 amino acids. Trimming removed 4 bases from V and 4 bases from J; junction bases left unmatched: 8. Germline CDR1 reads ENHRY; CDR2 reads SYGVKD. The CDR3 is CAISASSGTIYEQYF. The CDR3 nucleotides read TGTGCCATCAGTGCCTCTAGCGGGACAATTTACGAGCAGTACTTC.

V usage is TRBV4-1 and J usage is TRBJ2-5; 9 nucleotides line up with TRBD1. The J segment lost 5 bases and the V segment lost 4 bases, leaving 8 bases of the junction unmatched. Germline lookup yields CDR1 MGHRA and CDR2 YSYEKL. The CDR3 consists of 15 residues. Here the CDR3 DNA reads TGCGCCAGCAGCCCCCAACAGGGGGCGCCCGAGACCCAGTACTTC. Residues: CASSPQQGAPETQYF.

This clone was seen only once. The V gene is TRBV25-1, the J gene TRBJ1-1; 9 bases line up with TRBD1. The CDR3 runs 17 residues. With V trimmed by 6 bases and J by 1 base, 12 bases remained unmatched. Germline V lookup: CDR1 MGHDK, CDR2 SYGVNS. The CDR3 here is CASRPRDRAGGNTEAFF. The CDR3 bases are TGTGCCAGCAGACCCCGGGACAGGGCGGGGGGGAACACTGAAGCTTTCTTT.

This clone has a handful of counts. J is TRBJ2-1 and V is TRBV5-1, with a possible D match to TRBD2 (5 bases). The CDR3 is 15 amino acids. Trimming shortened V by 4 bases and J by 4 bases, and 15 bases separated the two germline ends. The germline V gene has CDR1 SGHRS and CDR2 YFSETQ. CDR3 in DNA: TGCGCCAGCAGCCCCGAATTGGGAGCGTACAATGAGCAGTTCTTC. Translated, it gives CASSPELGAYNEQFF.

V and J are TRBV18 and TRBJ2-1; a weak D match, TRBD1 (6 bases). The CDR3 is 15 amino acids. V was cut by 3 bases and J by 4 bases, with 13 bases left in between. Germline-derived CDR1 and CDR2 are KGHSH and LQKENI. The CDR3 sequence is CASSPQGTGYNEQFF. CDR3 DNA sequence: TGTGCCAGCTCACCCCAGGGAACAGGGTACAATGAGCAGTTCTTC.

The chain couples TRBV7-9 to TRBJ2-2; weak D call: TRBD2 (6 bases). Germline CDR1 reads SEHNR; CDR2 reads FQNEAQ (reference sequence). Between the trimmed V and J ends, which lost 1 base and 5 bases, there was a span of 8 bases. The CDR3 has 14 residues. The CDR3 nucleotides read TGTGCCAGCAGCTTAGACCGGGGGACCGGGGAGCTGTTTTTT. The encoded protein is CASSLDRGTGELFF.

This chain's CDR3 is CASSPRGRGTEAFF. In DNA form, the CDR3 reads TGTGCCAGCTCACCCAGGGGGCGCGGCACTGAAGCTTTCTTT. The rearrangement joins TRBV18 to TRBJ1-1; 8 positions match TRBD1. V shed 3 bases and J 4 bases; nucleotides not matched to a gene: 4. CDR3 length: 14 residues. Germline V gene lookup returns CDR1 KGHSH and CDR2 LQKENI.

The V call is TRBV18, the J call TRBJ1-5, with D tentatively TRBD1 (6 bases). The CDR3 consists of 15 residues. Germline V lookup: CDR1 KGHSH, CDR2 LQKENI. Trimming shortened V by 2 bases and J by 3 bases, and 11 bases separated the two germline ends. The CDR3 sequence: CASSPSRGDNQPQHF. CDR3 bases: TGTGCCAGCTCACCATCCAGGGGTGACAATCAGCCCCAGCATTTT.

The chain carries TRBV25-1 and TRBJ1-6; D possibly corresponds to TRBD1 (6 bases). This CDR3 is built from 15 residues. CDR1 and CDR2 from the germline V gene are MGHDK and SYGVNS. V lost 4 bases and J 4 bases, leaving 11 bases between the germline ends. The CDR3 DNA reads TGTGCCAGCAGTGTCCGGGACAAATATAATTCACCCCTCCACTTT. It specifies CASSVRDKYNSPLHF.

This clone has just a few counts. The chain combines TRBV15 with TRBJ2-3; 7 bases agree with TRBD1. This CDR3 is built from 14 residues. Germline V lookup: CDR1 LNHNV, CDR2 YYDKDF (reference sequence). The trim removed 5 bases at V and 4 bases at J, leaving 6 bases unmatched. CDR3 DNA sequence: TGTGCCACCAGCCCAGGGGGACCAGCAGATACGCAGTATTTT. Amino acids: CATSPGGPADTQYF. Full variable domain (remainder filled in from reference TRBV15 and TRBJ2-3): DAMVIQNPRYQVTQFGKPVTLSCSQTLNHNVMYWYQQKSSQAPKLLFHYYDKDFNNEADTPDNFQSRRPNTSFCFLDIRSPGLGDTAMYLCATSPGGPADTQYFGPGTRLTVL.

This clone was observed a few times. V gene TRBV6-6 combines with J gene TRBJ1-5; no firm D call. V was pared by 5 bases and J by 2 bases, with 13 bases between. Germline loops: CDR1 MNHNY, CDR2 SVGAGI (reference sequence). The CDR3 is made up of 15 amino acids. This CDR3 reads CASSADQRGNQPQHF. CDR3 nucleotide sequence: TGTGCCAGCAGTGCCGATCAGCGGGGCAATCAGCCCCAGCATTTT.

The CDR3 reads CASSLSTGGIKNIQYF. The CDR3 DNA follows: TGTGCCAGCAGTTTATCGACAGGGGGGATCAAAAACATTCAGTACTTC. V gene TRBV28 combines with J gene TRBJ2-4; 9 positions match TRBD1. Germline V gives CDR1 MDHEN, CDR2 SYDVKM. The CDR3 contains 16 residues. V shed 1 base and J 3 bases; nucleotides not matched to a gene: 4.

The chain recombines TRBV5-1 with TRBJ2-3, with 9 nucleotides matching TRBD2. This CDR3 has 16 amino acids. V lost 4 bases and J lost 2; bases outside the gene matches: 8. CDR1 is SGHRS and CDR2 is YFSETQ in the germline V gene. DNA of the CDR3: TGCGCCAGCAGCGGTCGACTAGCGGAAGACACAGATACGCAGTATTTT. It translates to CASSGRLAEDTDTQYF.

The chain couples TRBV28 to TRBJ2-7; 8 nucleotides align to TRBD1. The CDR3 sequence is 19 residues long. J was trimmed by 3 bases and V by 5 bases; bases with no gene match: 21. Germline values: CDR1 MDHEN, CDR2 SYDVKM. The CDR3 loop is CASSLPSGGAMDYYYEQYF. DNA for the CDR3: TGTGCCAGCAGTCTCCCCTCAGGGGGCGCGATGGACTACTACTACGAGCAGTACTTC.

This sequence joins TRBV27 and TRBJ2-7, with D maybe TRBD2 (6 bases). V lost 5 bases and J 4 bases, leaving 12 bases between the germline ends. This CDR3 contains 13 residues. Germline V gives CDR1 MNHEY, CDR2 SMNVEV (reference sequence). This CDR3 reads CASSPSAGYEQYF. The CDR3, as DNA: TGTGCCAGCAGTCCCAGCGCGGGGTACGAGCAGTACTTC.

J is TRBJ2-7 and V is TRBV28; TRBD2 matches 14 bases. Germline loops: CDR1 MDHEN, CDR2 SYDVKM. This CDR3 is built from 16 residues. The junction had 5 bases not matched to a gene; V was cut back by 5 bases and J by 2 bases. CDR3 protein: CASSLGTSGRPYEQYF. The CDR3 DNA sequence: TGTGCCAGCAGTCTAGGGACTAGCGGGAGACCCTACGAGCAGTACTTC.

This chain links TRBV15 with TRBJ1-2; D call uncertain. The CDR3 has 16 residues. CDR1 and CDR2 (germline): LNHNV, YYDKDF (reference sequence). The germline V and J ends were trimmed by 0 bases and 0 bases, with 11 bases remaining between them. The CDR3: CATSRDLNSPNYGYTF. CDR3 nucleotides: TGTGCCACCAGCAGAGATCTAAACAGCCCTAACTATGGCTACACCTTC.

The gene calls are TRBV11-2 and TRBJ1-1; the match to TRBD1 covers 7 bases. V was clipped by 7 bases and J by 6 bases; unmatched bases: 8. This CDR3 has 13 residues. Germline CDR1 is SGHAT and CDR2 is FQNNGV. The CDR3 loop reads CASTLGQASEAFF. The CDR3 coding sequence is TGTGCCAGCACTCTAGGACAGGCCTCTGAAGCTTTCTTT. The full variable domain, completed using reference TRBV11-2 and TRBJ1-1, is EAGVAQSPRYKIIEKRQSVAFWCNPISGHATLYWYQQILGQGPKLLIQFQNNGVVDDSQLPKDRFSAERLKGVDSTLKIQPAKLEDSAVYLCASTLGQASEAFFGQGTRLTVV.

This sequence joins TRBV18 and TRBJ2-5; 7 positions match TRBD1. The J call could be wrong; TRBJ2-7 is a better fit for the DNA end. The CDR3 length is 14 residues. CDR1 and CDR2 from the germline V gene are KGHSH and LQKENI. The CDR3 DNA sequence: TGTGCCAGCTCACGGGAACACTCAGGGGGCGAGCAGTACTTC. Protein product: CASSREHSGGEQYF.

The chain recombines TRBV2 with TRBJ2-5; no firm D call. V was clipped by 4 bases and J by 5 bases, with 11 bases between them. CDR1 and CDR2 (germline): SNHLY, FYNNEI. The CDR3 extends over 13 amino acids. In DNA, the CDR3 is TGTGCCAGCAGTGGGCTCCTAGGTGAGACCCAGTACTTC. Protein product: CASSGLLGETQYF.

The chain's CDR3 is CASSGWTSGAFNEQFF. The CDR3 nucleotides are TGTGCCAGCAGCGGATGGACTAGCGGAGCATTCAATGAGCAGTTCTTC. J is TRBJ2-1 and V is TRBV5-4, with 10 nucleotides matching TRBD2. Germline V CDR1 and CDR2: SGHNT, YYREEE (reference sequence). CDR3 length: 16 residues. The J segment lost 6 bases and the V segment lost 4 bases, leaving 10 bases of the junction unmatched.